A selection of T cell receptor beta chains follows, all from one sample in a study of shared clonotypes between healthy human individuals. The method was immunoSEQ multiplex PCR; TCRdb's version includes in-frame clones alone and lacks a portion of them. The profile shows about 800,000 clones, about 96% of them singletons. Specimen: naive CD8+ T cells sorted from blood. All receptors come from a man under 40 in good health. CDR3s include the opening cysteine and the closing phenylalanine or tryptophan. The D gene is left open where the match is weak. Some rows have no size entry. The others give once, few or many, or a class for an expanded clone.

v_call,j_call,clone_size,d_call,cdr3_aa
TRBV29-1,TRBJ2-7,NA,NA,CSVCIPSSYEQYF
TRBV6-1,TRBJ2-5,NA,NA,CASTLTKHQETQYF
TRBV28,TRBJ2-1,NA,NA,CASSFPSVQGNEQFF
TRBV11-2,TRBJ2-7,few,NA,CASSFRNYEQYF
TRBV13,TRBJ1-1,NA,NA,CASSFEQENTEAFF
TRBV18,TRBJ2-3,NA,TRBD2,CASSPYGTSEVTDTQYF
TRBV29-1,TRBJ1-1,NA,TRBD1,CSVERGGTGLFATEAFF
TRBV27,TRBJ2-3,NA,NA,CASSFTKYNPPGTDTQYF
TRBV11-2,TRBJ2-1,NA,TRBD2,CASSFVPQAGLASNNEQFF
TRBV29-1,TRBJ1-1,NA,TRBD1,CSVEVWGQGALEAFF
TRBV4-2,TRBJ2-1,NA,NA,CASSQTDSRGSNEQFF
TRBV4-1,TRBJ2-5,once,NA,CASSPRGGEETQYF
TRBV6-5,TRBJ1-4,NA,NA,CASSYSGEKLFF
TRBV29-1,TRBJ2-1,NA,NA,CSVVDNEQFF
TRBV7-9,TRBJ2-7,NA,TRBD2,CASSTGLALPPWDF
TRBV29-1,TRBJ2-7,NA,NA,CSVSIDRPLYEQYF
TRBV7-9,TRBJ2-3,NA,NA,CASSLAKWGTDTQYF
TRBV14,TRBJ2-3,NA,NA,CASRSSTDTQYF
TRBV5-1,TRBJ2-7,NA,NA,CASSLKLDSYEQYF
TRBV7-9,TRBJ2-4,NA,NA,CASSSGKNIQYF
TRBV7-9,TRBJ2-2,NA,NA,CASARGMSEGELFF
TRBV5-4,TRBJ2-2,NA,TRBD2,CASSSGLAGGPTGELFF
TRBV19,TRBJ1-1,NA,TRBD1,CASTGQETEAFF
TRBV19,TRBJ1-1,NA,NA,CASSIALLGAQNTEAFF
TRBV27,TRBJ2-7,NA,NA,CATQTGYNEQYF
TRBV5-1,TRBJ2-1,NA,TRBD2,CASSEGLAGESYNEQFF
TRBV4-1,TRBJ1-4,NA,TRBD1,CASSPPGTGNEKLFF
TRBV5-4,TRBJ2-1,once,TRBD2,CASSHETGTSGSNEQFF
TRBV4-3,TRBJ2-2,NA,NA,CASSQDWASSPGELFF
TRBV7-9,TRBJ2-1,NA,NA,CASSLAFGSYNEQFF
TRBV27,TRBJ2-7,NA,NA,CASSFGNTAYEQYF
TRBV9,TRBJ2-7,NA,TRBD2,CASSVEAGVAYEQYF
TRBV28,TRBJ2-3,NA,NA,CASSSATQYF
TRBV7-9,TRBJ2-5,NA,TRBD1,CASSFLDRGRETQYF
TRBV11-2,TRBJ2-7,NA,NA,CASSPGRGSSYEQYF